This T cell receptor (beta chain) stems from a study of OX40 agonist ivuxolimab in advanced cancers. Study information: Enrollees could have had prior anti-PD-1, anti-PD-L1 or anti-CTLA-4 therapy, which 35% to 40% had received. Study observations and caveats: Certain nonresponding patients likewise had low normalized T-cell clonal expansion. CD4+ T cells averaged fewer expanded clones than CD8+ T cells.

Concerning this clone: Its cognate antigen is unknown.

The method was immunoSEQ multiplex PCR; TCRdb's version includes in-frame clones alone and lacks a portion of them. This table holds about 90,000 clones, approximately 90% found once. The germline CDR1 and CDR2 sequences are SGHRS and YFSETQ. The CDR3 runs to 14 residues. V dropped 0 bases and J dropped 3 bases, with 8 bases sitting between them. This material consisted of CD4+ or CD8+ T cells sorted from blood, taken in a trial of the OX40 agonist ivuxolimab. The origin of this receptor is an adult with an advanced solid tumor such as melanoma, head and neck, liver or kidney cancer. The chain uses TRBV5-1 and TRBJ2-3; possible D gene TRBD2, 5 bases. The CDR3 loop reads CASSLASLTDTQYF. The CDR3 DNA reads as TGCGCCAGCAGCTTGGCTAGCTTGACAGATACGCAGTATTTT.